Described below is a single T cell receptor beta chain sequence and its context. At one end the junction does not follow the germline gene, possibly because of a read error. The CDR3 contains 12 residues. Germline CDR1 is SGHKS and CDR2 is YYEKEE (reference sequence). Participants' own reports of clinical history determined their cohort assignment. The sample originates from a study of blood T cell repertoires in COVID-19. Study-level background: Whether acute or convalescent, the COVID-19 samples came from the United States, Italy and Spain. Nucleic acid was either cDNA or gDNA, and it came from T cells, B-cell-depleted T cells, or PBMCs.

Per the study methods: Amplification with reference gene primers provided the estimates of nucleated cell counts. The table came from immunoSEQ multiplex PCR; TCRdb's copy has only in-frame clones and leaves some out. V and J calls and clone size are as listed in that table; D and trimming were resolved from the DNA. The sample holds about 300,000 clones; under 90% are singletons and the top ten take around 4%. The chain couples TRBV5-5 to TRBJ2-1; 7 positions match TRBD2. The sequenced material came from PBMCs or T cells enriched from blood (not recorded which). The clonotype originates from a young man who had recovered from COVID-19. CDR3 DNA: TGTGCCAGCAGCTTGGCTAGCGGACAACCCCTCTTC. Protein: CASSLASGQPLF.